What follows are 9 T cell receptor beta chains derived from one specimen sequenced in a study of cytomegalovirus exposure and HLA in healthy donors. The study ran its PCR with 60 Vbeta and 13 Jbeta primers. The protocol was immunoSEQ multiplex PCR, while the TCRdb copy is restricted to in-frame clones and leaves out a portion. The profile covers 200,000 to 250,000 clones, with 79% appearing a single time and about 1.5% taken by the ten largest. The sample was PBMCs. The receptors derive from a man aged 45 to 65 in good health and CMV-seronegative.

The chain recombines TRBV28 with TRBJ2-5, with 11 bases lining up with TRBD2. The V segment lost 2 bases and the J segment 4 bases; nucleotides outside the gene matches: 18. The V gene's germline CDR1 is MDHEN and CDR2 SYDVKM. The CDR3 extends over 20 amino acids. CDR3 loop: CASSLIGIQSSGRAGETQYF. The DNA for the CDR3 is TGTGCCAGCAGTTTAATAGGGATACAAAGTAGCGGGAGGGCCGGAGAGACCCAGTACTTC.

There are a few counts of this clone. The rearrangement uses TRBV28 and TRBJ2-7, with 14 bases fitting TRBD2. V dropped 5 bases and J dropped 7; count of bases not matched to a gene: 10. The CDR3 is 16 residues long. Germline CDR1 and CDR2: MDHEN and SYDVKM. CDR3 coding DNA: TGTGCCAGCAGTAGCAAGACTAGCGGGAGGGCCGGGGAGCAGTACTTC. It yields the protein CASSSKTSGRAGEQYF.

The V gene is TRBV5-1, the J gene TRBJ2-2; TRBD1 aligns across 9 bases. CDR3 length: 16 amino acids. Germline CDR1 reads SGHRS; CDR2 reads YFSETQ. Trimming took 3 bases from V and 5 from J; bases not matched to a gene: 8. This CDR3 reads CASSSHLGQGTGELFF. Written as DNA, the CDR3 is TGCGCCAGCAGCTCGCATTTAGGACAGGGGACCGGGGAGCTGTTTTTT.

The rearrangement uses TRBV18 and TRBJ2-7, with 7 bases fitting TRBD2. The germline gives CDR1 KGHSH, CDR2 LQKENI. J was trimmed by 3 bases and V by 6 bases; bases with no gene match: 23. The CDR3 runs to 19 residues. The CDR3 here is CASSRPNPELAVKNYEQYF. CDR3 DNA sequence: TGTGCCAGCTCCCGTCCGAACCCGGAGCTAGCGGTTAAAAACTACGAGCAGTACTTC.

This sequence joins TRBV6-5 and TRBJ2-5; 8 bases line up with TRBD2. The germline V gene has CDR1 MNHEY and CDR2 SVGAGI. This CDR3 has 13 residues. The J segment lost 5 bases and the V segment lost 8 bases, leaving 7 bases of the junction unmatched. The CDR3 loop reads CASVSGTGETQYF. The DNA for the CDR3 is TGTGCCAGCGTTAGCGGGACTGGGGAGACCCAGTACTTC.

The chain combines TRBV6-5 with TRBJ1-1; no clear D gene. CDR1 is MNHEY, CDR2 SVGAGI, per germline. V was trimmed by 6 bases and J by 7 bases, leaving 18 bases between them. CDR3 length equals 14 residues. CDR3 protein: CASSPGLSGVEAFF. The CDR3 DNA is TGTGCCAGCAGCCCCGGACTGAGTGGAGTTGAAGCTTTCTTT.

This chain links TRBV5-1 with TRBJ2-3; D gene unclear. CDR1 SGHRS and CDR2 YFSETQ come from the germline V gene. The V gene lost 3 bases and the J gene lost 2 bases, with 10 bases spanning the gap. This CDR3 is 14 amino acids long. CDR3 loop: CASSSDSLTDTQYF. The CDR3 DNA sequence: TGCGCCAGCAGCTCCGATAGCCTCACAGATACGCAGTATTTT.

The chain recombines TRBV28 with TRBJ1-1, with TRBD1 identical over 7 bases. CDR1 and CDR2 (germline): MDHEN, SYDVKM. Unmatched junction bases numbered 1, after V lost 5 bases and J lost 1 base. The CDR3 covers 13 residues. The CDR3 sequence: CASSRQGNTEAFF. In nucleotides, the CDR3 is TGTGCCAGCAGTCGACAGGGGAACACTGAAGCTTTCTTT.

V usage is TRBV5-1 and J usage is TRBJ1-5; D might be TRBD1 (6 bases). V shed 0 bases and J shed 5 bases, with 6 bases lying between them. Germline V gives CDR1 SGHRS, CDR2 YFSETQ. This CDR3 region has 13 residues. The CDR3 protein is CASSLDRDQPQHF. CDR3 DNA sequence: TGCGCCAGCAGCTTGGACAGGGATCAGCCCCAGCATTTT.